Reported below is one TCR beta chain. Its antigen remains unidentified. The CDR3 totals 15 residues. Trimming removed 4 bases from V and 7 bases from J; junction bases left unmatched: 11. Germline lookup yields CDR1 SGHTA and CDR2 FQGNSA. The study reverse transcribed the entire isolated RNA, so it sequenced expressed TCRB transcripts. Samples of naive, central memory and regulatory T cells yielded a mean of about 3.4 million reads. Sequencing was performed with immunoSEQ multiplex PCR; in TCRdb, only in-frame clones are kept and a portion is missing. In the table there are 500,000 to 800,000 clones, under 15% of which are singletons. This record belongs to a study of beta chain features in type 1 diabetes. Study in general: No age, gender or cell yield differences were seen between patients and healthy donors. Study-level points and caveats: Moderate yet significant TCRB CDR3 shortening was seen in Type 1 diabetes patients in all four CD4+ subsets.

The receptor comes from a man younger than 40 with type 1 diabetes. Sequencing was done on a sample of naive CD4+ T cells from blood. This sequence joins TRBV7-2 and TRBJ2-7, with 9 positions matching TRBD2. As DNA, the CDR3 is TGTGCCAGCAGCTCTAGCGGGACTTGGAAGGGAGAGCAGTACTTC. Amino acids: CASSSSGTWKGEQYF.